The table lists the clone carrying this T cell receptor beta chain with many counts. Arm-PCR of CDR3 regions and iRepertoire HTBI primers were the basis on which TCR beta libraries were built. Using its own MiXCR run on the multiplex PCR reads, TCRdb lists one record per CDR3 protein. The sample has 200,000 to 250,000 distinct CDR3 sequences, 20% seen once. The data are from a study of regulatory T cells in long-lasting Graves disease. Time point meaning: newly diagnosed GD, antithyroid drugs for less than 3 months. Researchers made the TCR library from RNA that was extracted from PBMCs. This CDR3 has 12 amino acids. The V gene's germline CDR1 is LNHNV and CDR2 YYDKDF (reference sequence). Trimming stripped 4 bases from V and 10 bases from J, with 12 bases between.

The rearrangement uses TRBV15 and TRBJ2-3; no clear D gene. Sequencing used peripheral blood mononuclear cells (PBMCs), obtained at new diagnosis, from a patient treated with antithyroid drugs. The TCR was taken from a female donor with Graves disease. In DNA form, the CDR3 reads TGTGCCACCAGCACCCGATACAGAGCGCAGTATTTT. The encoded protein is CATSTRYRAQYF.